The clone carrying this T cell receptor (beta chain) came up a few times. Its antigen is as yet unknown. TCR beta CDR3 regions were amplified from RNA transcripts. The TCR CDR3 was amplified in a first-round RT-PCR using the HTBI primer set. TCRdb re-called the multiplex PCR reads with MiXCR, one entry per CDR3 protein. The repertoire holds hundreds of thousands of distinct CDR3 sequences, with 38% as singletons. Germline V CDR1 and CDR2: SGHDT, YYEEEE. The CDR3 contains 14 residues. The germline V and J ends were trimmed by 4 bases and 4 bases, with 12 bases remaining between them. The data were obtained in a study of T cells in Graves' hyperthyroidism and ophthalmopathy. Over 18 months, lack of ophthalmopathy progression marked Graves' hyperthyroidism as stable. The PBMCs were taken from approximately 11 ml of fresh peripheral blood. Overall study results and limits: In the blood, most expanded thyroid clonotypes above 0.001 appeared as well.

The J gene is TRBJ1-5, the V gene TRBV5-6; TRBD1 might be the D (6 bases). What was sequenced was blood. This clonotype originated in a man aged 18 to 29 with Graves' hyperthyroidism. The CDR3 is CASSEATGNQPQHF. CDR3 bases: TGTGCCAGCAGCGAGGCCACAGGGAATCAGCCCCAGCATTTT.